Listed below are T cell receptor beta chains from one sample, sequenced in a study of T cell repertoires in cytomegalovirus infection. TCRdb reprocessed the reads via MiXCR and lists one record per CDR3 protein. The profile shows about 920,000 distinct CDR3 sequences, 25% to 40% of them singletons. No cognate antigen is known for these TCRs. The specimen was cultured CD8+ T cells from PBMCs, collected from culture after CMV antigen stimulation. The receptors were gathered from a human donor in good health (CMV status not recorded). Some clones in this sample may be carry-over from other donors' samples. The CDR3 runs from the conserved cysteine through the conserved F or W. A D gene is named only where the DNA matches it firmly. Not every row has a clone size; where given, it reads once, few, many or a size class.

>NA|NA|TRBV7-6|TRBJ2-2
CARIRGLNAGELFF
TGTGCCCGCATACGGGGATTGAACGCCGGGGAGCTGTTTTTT
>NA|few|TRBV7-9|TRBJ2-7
CATAWLATSYEQYF
TGTGCCACTGCTTGGCTGGCAACCTCCTACGAGCAGTACTTC
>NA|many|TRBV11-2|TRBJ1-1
CASSLAATEAFF
TGTGCCAGCAGCTTGGCGGCTACCGAAGCTTTCTTT
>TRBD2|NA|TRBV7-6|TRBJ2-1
CASSLGRGSNEQFF
TGTGCCAGCAGCTTGGGGCGGGGGAGCAATGAGCAGTTCTTC
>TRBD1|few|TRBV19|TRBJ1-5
CASRVGGQHYPPQHF
TGTGCCAGTAGGGTGGGGGGACAGCATTATCCGCCCCAGCATTTT
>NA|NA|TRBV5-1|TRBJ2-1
CASSYGKGNEQFF
TGCGCCAGCAGCTACGGAAAGGGCAATGAGCAGTTCTTC
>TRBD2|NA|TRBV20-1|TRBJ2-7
CSAAALAGTYEQYF
TGCAGTGCTGCCGCACTAGCGGGCACCTACGAGCAGTACTTC
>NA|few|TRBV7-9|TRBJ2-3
CASSLDHLTDTQYF
TGTGCCAGCAGTTTAGACCACCTCACAGATACGCAGTATTTT
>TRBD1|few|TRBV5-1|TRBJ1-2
CASTPGQAVNYGYTF
TGCGCCAGCACTCCGGGACAGGCCGTTAACTATGGCTACACCTTC
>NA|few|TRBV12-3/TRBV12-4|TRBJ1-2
CASSLKSRGRGGYTF
TGTGCCAGCAGTTTAAAATCAAGAGGTCGGGGGGGCTACACCTTC
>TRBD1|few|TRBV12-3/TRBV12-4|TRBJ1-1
CASTEQGAVGTEAFF
TGTGCCAGCACCGAACAGGGGGCCGTAGGCACTGAAGCTTTCTTT
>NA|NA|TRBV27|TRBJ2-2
CASSFLRSGHGDLFF
TGTGCCAGCAGTTTCCTCCGGTCGGGGCACGGGGATCTGTTTTTT
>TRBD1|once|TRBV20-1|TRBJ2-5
CSAREGARATQYF
TGCAGTGCACGTGAGGGGGCTCGGGCGACCCAGTACTTC
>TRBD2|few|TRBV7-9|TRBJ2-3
CASSLVGGGSDTQYF
TGTGCCAGCAGCCTGGTCGGGGGGGGGTCAGATACGCAGTATTTT
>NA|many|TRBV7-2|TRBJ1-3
CASSLEWQGRDTIYF
TGTGCCAGCAGCTTAGAGTGGCAGGGGAGGGACACCATATATTTT
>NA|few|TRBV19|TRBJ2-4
CASEEGWGAKNIQYF
TGTGCCAGCGAAGAGGGGTGGGGGGCCAAAAACATTCAGTACTTC
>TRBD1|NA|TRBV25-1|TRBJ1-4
CASRASRDRDEKLLF
TGTGCCAGCAGGGCGAGCCGGGACAGGGATGAAAAACTGCTTTTT
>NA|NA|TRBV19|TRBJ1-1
CASSIKMFLNTEAFF
TGTGCCAGTAGTATAAAAATGTTCCTGAACACTGAAGCTTTCTTT
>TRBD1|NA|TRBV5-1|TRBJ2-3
CVSSPGTGLRNTDTQYF
TGCGTCAGCAGCCCGGGGACAGGGCTGAGAAACACAGATACGCAGTATTTT
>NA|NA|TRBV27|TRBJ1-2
CATLDTDGYTF
TGTGCCACCTTGGATACGGATGGCTACACCTTC
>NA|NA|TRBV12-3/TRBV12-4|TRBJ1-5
CASSLANEWSSQPQHF
TGTGCCAGCAGTTTAGCGAACGAATGGAGCAGTCAGCCCCAGCATTTT
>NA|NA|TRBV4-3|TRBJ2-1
CASSQDPGWAGGQSEQFF
TGCGCCAGCAGCCAAGATCCGGGGTGGGCAGGTGGTCAGTCTGAGCAGTTCTTC
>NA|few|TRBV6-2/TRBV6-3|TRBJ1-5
CASSYPEVIQHF
TGTGCCAGCAGTTACCCTGAGGTAATCCAGCATTTT
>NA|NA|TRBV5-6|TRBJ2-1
CASSLEREQFF
TGTGCCAGCAGCTTGGAAAGGGAGCAGTTCTTC
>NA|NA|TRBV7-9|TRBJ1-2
CASSLRDKTNYGYTF
TGTGCCAGCAGCTTACGGGACAAGACTAACTATGGCTACACCTTC
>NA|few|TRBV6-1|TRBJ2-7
CASSLTGTSFRFEQYF
TGTGCCAGCTCTTTAACCGGGACATCTTTCCGGTTCGAGCAGTACTTC
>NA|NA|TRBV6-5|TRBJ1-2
CASSYGNGYTF
TGTGCCAGCAGTTACGGTAATGGCTACACCTTC